This T cell receptor (beta chain) was sequenced in a study of blood T cell repertoires in COVID-19. This CDR3 contains 21 residues. CDR1 and CDR2 from the germline V gene are MGHRA and YSYEKL. With V trimmed by 0 bases and J by 7 bases, 18 bases remained unmatched. Original data processing: Researchers report that nucleated cell counts were estimated from reference gene primer amplification. The assay was immunoSEQ multiplex PCR, and TCRdb's table has in-frame clones only and misses some. The V and J calls and clone size were taken over from that table, and D and trimming were inferred from the DNA. Of 70,000 to 95,000 clones detected, 78% appear once; the ten largest clones hold roughly a third.

This chain uses TRBV4-1 with TRBJ2-3; 14 positions match TRBD2. The sequenced sample consisted of peripheral blood. This receptor was obtained from a man between 60 and 70 years old with COVID-19, enrolled during active disease. As DNA, the CDR3 is TGCGCCAGCAGCCAAGATTACCAAGGGACTAGCGGGAGCGGGGCACAGTATACGCAGTATTTT. Translating gives CASSQDYQGTSGSGAQYTQYF.